In this sample, the clone carrying this T cell receptor beta chain turned up once. Its target is unknown. This sample is part of a study of post-analysis software for immune sequencing data. TCR beta libraries were prepared from cDNA with unique molecular identifiers. TCRdb used MiXCR to reprocess the PCR reads, holding one entry per CDR3 protein. The table has some 700,000 distinct CDR3 sequences, around 64% seen once; the top ten hold roughly 12%. Study conclusions and caveats: Normalized Chao1 diversity was significantly reduced in patients versus controls.

The clonotype was recovered from a girl aged 2-10 years with multiple sclerosis. Material: blood.

CDR3 bases: TGTGCCAGCAGCCGGGGCGACAGCACAGATACGCAGTATTTT. This sequence encodes CASSRGDSTDTQYF. The chain recombines TRBV7-2 with TRBJ2-3; D tentatively fits TRBD1 or TRBD2 (5 bases each). CDR1 SGHTA and CDR2 FQGNSA come from the germline V gene. V was clipped by 5 bases and J by 0 bases, with 9 bases between them. The CDR3 has 14 residues.